The following is a T cell receptor beta chain sequence with its context. Its antigen is undetermined. This sample was taken from a study of identical twins. One entry per CDR3 protein results from TCRdb running MiXCR on the 5' RACE reads. The sample has about 340,000 distinct CDR3 sequences; 9% to 15% are singletons. Trimming pared 2 bases from V and 4 bases from J, leaving 14 bases between. Germline-derived CDR1 and CDR2 are SSHAT and FNYEAQ (reference sequence). This CDR3 has 15 amino acids. Study-wide results and caveats: Excess sharing by twins proved weaker in beta out-of-frame sequences. Twin sharing of out-of-frame TCR alpha was underestimated by models in monozygotic pairs. Zero-insertion analyses could be partly confounded by invariant MAIT and iNKT cells.

The same sample was also studied in work on yellow fever vaccine responses in identical twins.

Sequencing input: CD8+ T cells sorted from blood. This TCR derives from a young woman in good health. This sequence joins TRBV7-7 and TRBJ2-5; D is possibly TRBD1 or TRBD2 (6 bases each). The DNA for the CDR3 is TGTGCCAGCAGCTTACTAACGGGGGCACGAGAGACCCAGTACTTC. It is translated as CASSLLTGARETQYF.